These 23 T cell receptor beta chains share one sample of origin, sequenced in a study of cytomegalovirus exposure and HLA in healthy donors. PCR was performed using 60 Vbeta and 13 Jbeta primers. Here immunoSEQ multiplex PCR was the method, and the copy in TCRdb shows in-frame clones only, minus some. The sample records under 150,000 clones, over 70% being singletons. Sequencing used PBMCs. These receptors came from a young woman in good health and CMV-seronegative.

The chain uses TRBV5-4 and TRBJ2-3; 8 bases are shared with TRBD2. This CDR3 comprises 14 residues. CDR1 SGHNT and CDR2 YYREEE come from the germline V gene (reference sequence). V shed 4 bases and J 5 bases; nucleotides not matched to a gene: 6. The CDR3 region is CASSEPGTRDTQYF. In DNA form, the CDR3 reads TGTGCCAGCAGCGAGCCCGGGACTAGAGATACGCAGTATTTT.

Only one count was recorded for this clone. The chain couples TRBV5-1 to TRBJ2-2; the match to TRBD1 covers 8 bases. Losses at the gene ends were 6 bases for V and 3 bases for J; bases not matched to a gene: 4. Germline CDR1 SGHRS, CDR2 YFSETQ. There are 14 residues in the CDR3. CDR3 sequence: CASNSGGDTGELFF. The DNA of the CDR3 is TGCGCCAGCAATTCAGGGGGCGACACCGGGGAGCTGTTTTTT.

The chain employs TRBV14 and TRBJ1-2; maybe TRBD1 (5 bases). This CDR3 has 14 amino acids. The ends were cut back, 6 bases at V and 8 bases at J, with 19 bases in the middle. The germline gives CDR1 SGHDN, CDR2 FVKESK. The CDR3 sequence is CASSPLNQGIGYTF. CDR3 nucleotide sequence: TGTGCCAGCAGTCCACTTAATCAGGGTATCGGCTACACCTTC.

The chain uses TRBV5-1 and TRBJ2-3; TRBD2 agrees at 12 bases. The trim removed 5 bases at V and 8 bases at J, leaving 3 bases unmatched. The CDR3 loop spans 13 amino acids. Germline V gene lookup returns CDR1 SGHRS and CDR2 YFSETQ. CDR3 nucleotides: TGCGCCAGCAGTGGACTAGCGGGACCTACGCAGTATTTT. It codes for CASSGLAGPTQYF.

A remark on this clone: Other nucleotide sequences from this sample produce the same CDR3. The genes are TRBV5-1 and TRBJ2-1, with a weak D call TRBD2 (6 bases). Germline V gene sequence: CDR1 SGHRS, CDR2 YFSETQ. The CDR3 length is 13 residues. V lost 4 bases, J lost 4 bases, and 9 bases lay in between. The CDR3 nucleotides read TGCGCCAGCAGCCTGGGAGGATACAATGAGCAGTTCTTC. Translation: CASSLGGYNEQFF.

This clone was observed a single time. This chain uses TRBV5-5 with TRBJ2-3, with D possibly matching TRBD2 (5 bases). Germline V gene lookup returns CDR1 SGHKS and CDR2 YYEKEE (reference sequence). The CDR3 is 12 residues long. V lost 4 bases, J lost 5 bases, and 8 bases lay in between. The CDR3 is CASSLRGDTQYF. The DNA of the CDR3 is TGTGCCAGCAGCCTACGGGGAGATACGCAGTATTTT.

As DNA, the CDR3 is TGTGCCAGCCTCCCGGAAGGGGGCTTCAAAAATGGCTACACCTTC. Translation gives CASLPEGGFKNGYTF. The chain carries TRBV21-1 and TRBJ1-2; the DNA was not used to check the table's D call, TRBD1. TRBV21-1 is noted as a pseudogene. This CDR3 has 15 amino acids.

This clone has a handful of counts. The rearrangement joins TRBV15 to TRBJ2-7, with TRBD1 matching 8 bases. The CDR3 loop spans 15 amino acids. V lost 3 bases and J lost 3; bases outside the gene matches: 7. Germline V gene data show CDR1 as LNHNV and CDR2 as YYDKDF (reference sequence). In DNA, the CDR3 is TGTGCCACCAGCAGGGGATCAGACAGGGGCTACGAGCAGTACTTC. Translation: CATSRGSDRGYEQYF.

The count of this clone is one. Other DNA sequences in the sample encode the same CDR3. The chain joins TRBV18 to TRBJ2-7, with 11 bases lining up with TRBD2. Germline V lookup: CDR1 KGHSH, CDR2 LQKENI. The V and J ends lost 3 bases and 7 bases, in that order; junction bases with no gene match: 5. CDR3 length: 14 amino acids. Here the CDR3 reads CASSPSGRAGEQYF. The DNA of the CDR3 is TGTGCCAGCTCACCTAGCGGGAGGGCGGGGGAGCAGTACTTC. The full variable domain, rest sourced from reference TRBV18 and TRBJ2-7, is NAGVMQNPRHLVRRRGQEARLRCSPMKGHSHVYWYRQLPEEGLKFMVYLQKENIIDESGMPKERFSAEFPKEGPSILRIQQVVRGDSAAYFCASSPSGRAGEQYFGPGTRLTVT.

V usage is TRBV4-1 and J usage is TRBJ1-2, with 8 bases lining up with TRBD1. With V trimmed by 1 base and J by 7 bases, 11 bases remained unmatched. The CDR3 contains 16 residues. CDR1 and CDR2 from the germline V gene are MGHRA and YSYEKL. In DNA, the CDR3 is TGCGCCAGCAGCCAAGTATCCCGGACAGGGAAGAGTGGCTACACCTTC. Protein product: CASSQVSRTGKSGYTF.

This clone appeared once. V usage is TRBV30 and J usage is TRBJ1-2, with TRBD1 matching 7 bases. CDR3 length equals 13 residues. The germline CDR1 and CDR2 sequences are GTSNPN and SVGIG (reference sequence). V shed 1 base, J shed 8 bases, and the junction held 7 bases outside the gene matches. CDR3 coding DNA: TGTGCCTGGAGTGCAGGGGGACAGACCGGCTACACCTTC. Translated, it gives CAWSAGGQTGYTF.

This clone was counted a single time. The chain recombines TRBV5-6 with TRBJ2-5; TRBD2 agrees at 9 bases. Unmatched junction bases numbered 11, after V lost 4 bases and J lost 7 bases. The CDR3 extends over 15 amino acids. The germline gives CDR1 SGHDT, CDR2 YYEEEE. The CDR3 is CASSRGRADQGTQYF. CDR3 in DNA: TGTGCCAGCAGCCGCGGGAGGGCCGATCAGGGGACCCAGTACTTC.

DNA for the CDR3: TGTGCCAGCAGTCATTCCGAAGGGGTTCAGCCCCAGCATTTT. It codes for CASSHSEGVQPQHF. The gene calls are TRBV6-4 and TRBJ1-5, with D maybe TRBD1 (5 bases). Trimming stripped 5 bases from V and 6 bases from J, with 14 bases between. Germline CDR1 and CDR2: MRHNA and SNTAGT. CDR3 length: 14 residues.

This clone appeared a few times. The chain joins TRBV5-1 to TRBJ2-3, with a tentative D call TRBD2 (6 bases). This CDR3 is built from 17 residues. Trimming cost V 0 bases and J 0 bases, with 14 bases left between them. Germline assignment: CDR1 SGHRS and CDR2 YFSETQ. CDR3 loop: CASSLVGREGSTDTQYF. The CDR3 DNA sequence: TGCGCCAGCAGCTTGGTCGGGCGGGAAGGTAGCACAGATACGCAGTATTTT.

The chain combines TRBV6-5 with TRBJ1-2; D not certain. CDR3 size: 13 residues. Germline CDR1 MNHEY, CDR2 SVGAGI. Trimming left V 6 bases short and J 4 bases short, with 12 bases between. The DNA for the CDR3 is TGTGCCAGCAGGGCGGGCAACGGCTATGGCTACACCTTC. Translating gives CASRAGNGYGYTF.

This chain connects TRBV6-5 to TRBJ2-1, with TRBD1 matching over 7 bases. This CDR3 is built from 13 residues. Germline V lookup: CDR1 MNHEY, CDR2 SVGAGI. V lost 4 bases to trimming and J lost 9 bases; unmatched junction nucleotides: 6. The CDR3 DNA reads TGTGCCAGCAGTTCAGACAGGGAATCTGAGCAGTTCTTC. Encoded protein: CASSSDRESEQFF.

The chain carries TRBV6-6 and TRBJ2-3, with D perhaps matching TRBD2 (6 bases). Deletions cut 0 bases from V and 5 bases from J, with 12 bases between. The CDR3 totals 15 residues. The germline CDR1 and CDR2 sequences are MNHNY and SVGAGI (reference sequence). CDR3 in amino acids: CASSYSRTKRDTQYF. The CDR3 DNA reads as TGTGCCAGCAGTTACTCGAGGACTAAGCGAGATACGCAGTATTTT.

This clone was observed a handful of times. The V call is TRBV19, the J call TRBJ2-3, with unresolved D. This CDR3 is 12 amino acids long. CDR1 is LNHDA and CDR2 is SQIVND in the germline V gene (reference sequence). V was clipped by 7 bases and J by 7 bases, with 12 bases between them. CDR3 DNA: TGTGCCAGTACCGGGTCTGCGAATACGCAGTATTTT. It translates to CASTGSANTQYF.

The J gene is TRBJ1-5, the V gene TRBV19; the match to TRBD1 covers 7 bases. The CDR3 sequence is 14 residues long. With 6 bases clipped from V and 3 bases from J, the junction kept 5 bases outside the gene matches. Germline CDR1 and CDR2: LNHDA and SQIVND (reference sequence). The CDR3 region is CASRRTGLNQPQHF. The CDR3, as DNA: TGTGCCAGTAGGAGGACAGGACTCAATCAGCCCCAGCATTTT.

This chain uses TRBV9 with TRBJ1-1; the D is unclear. Germline CDR1 is SGDLS and CDR2 is YYNGEE. The CDR3 contains 14 residues. V lost 5 bases, J lost 3 bases, and 14 bases lay in between. The DNA for the CDR3 is TGTGCCAGCAGGGGGAGGGCGGACCACACTGAAGCTTTCTTT. The encoded protein is CASRGRADHTEAFF.

Concerning this clone itself: One end of the junction does not line up with germline, which may come from a read error. This sample also contains other DNA sequences that code for the same CDR3. The chain links TRBV10-1 to TRBJ2-2, with TRBD2 as a possible D gene (5 bases). CDR3 size: 14 residues. Per the germline V gene, CDR1 is WNHNN and CDR2 is SYGVQD (reference sequence). The CDR3 nucleotides are TGCGCCAGCATGAGAGACAAAAACACCGGGGAGCTATTTTTT. Translating it yields CASMRDKNTGELFF.

The gene calls are TRBV5-6 and TRBJ2-2; D gene unclear. V was cut by 1 base and J by 0 bases, with 7 bases left in between. Germline-derived CDR1 and CDR2 are SGHDT and YYEEEE. The CDR3 has 15 amino acids. CDR3 sequence (DNA): TGTGCCAGCAGCTTGTTGCTACCGAACACCGGGGAGCTGTTTTTT. Translating it yields CASSLLLPNTGELFF.

Here the CDR3 DNA reads TGTGCCAGTAGGCGACGGGAGAATAGCAATCAGCCCCAGCATTTT. It codes for CASRRRENSNQPQHF. J is TRBJ1-5 and V is TRBV19; no definite D call. CDR1 LNHDA and CDR2 SQIVND come from the germline V gene (reference sequence). The CDR3 contains 15 residues. Trimming shortened V by 6 bases and J by 0 bases, and 12 bases separated the two germline ends.